The 29 T cell receptor beta chains below were found in one sample sequenced in a study of cytomegalovirus exposure and HLA in healthy donors (TCRdb year 2017). Library creation used the immunoSEQ multiplex PCR assay. For the multiplex PCR, a mixture combining 60 forward primers for TCR Vbeta segments and 13 reverse primers for TCR Jbeta segments was used. Held by TCRdb, this immuneACCESS table contains in-frame sequences only and omits some clones. Under half of the omission traces to an unresolved V gene where checked; the cause of the rest is unknown. The sample table records around 170,000 clones; approximately 73% of these occur just once. The ten most abundant clones make up 2% to 2.5% of the sample. Sequences were obtained from PBMCs. These receptors all come from a woman aged 30 to 39 in good health and CMV-seropositive.

The chain employs TRBV4-2 and TRBJ2-1, with 10 bases identical to TRBD2. CDR1 and CDR2 (germline): LGHNA, YNFKEQ. The CDR3 spans 15 residues. V lost 5 bases to trimming and J lost 2 bases; unmatched junction nucleotides: 3. CDR3 in DNA: TGTGCCAGCAGCGGTAGCGGGGGGCCCTACAATGAGCAGTTCTTC. Its translation: CASSGSGGPYNEQFF.

The gene calls are TRBV9 and TRBJ2-5; a possible D gene is TRBD2 (5 bases). Deletions cut 0 bases from V and 4 bases from J, with 10 bases between. This CDR3 has 14 amino acids. Germline V CDR1 and CDR2: SGDLS, YYNGEE. The CDR3 region has the DNA TGTGCCAGCAGCGTAGGAGGGTCGGGAGAGACCCAGTACTTC. Translation: CASSVGGSGETQYF.

This sequence joins TRBV19 and TRBJ2-5; TRBD1 matches 7 bases. Germline CDR1 reads LNHDA; CDR2 reads SQIVND (reference sequence). The CDR3 covers 14 residues. The V and J ends lost 4 bases and 4 bases, in that order; junction bases with no gene match: 6. Here the CDR3 reads CASSRSGQVETQYF. The CDR3 coding sequence is TGTGCCAGTAGTAGATCTGGACAGGTAGAGACCCAGTACTTC.

The rearrangement joins TRBV19 to TRBJ1-4; no firm D call. Germline V lookup: CDR1 LNHDA, CDR2 SQIVND (reference sequence). CDR3 size: 15 residues. Trimming took off 5 bases at V and 0 bases at J, with 10 bases between the two ends. The CDR3 is CASSPRHATNEKLFF. The CDR3, as DNA: TGTGCCAGTAGTCCCCGACACGCAACTAATGAAAAACTGTTTTTT.

The rearrangement links TRBV6-5 to TRBJ2-7; no firm D call. V was shortened by 0 bases and J by 0 bases, with 6 bases between the two germline ends. The germline V gene has CDR1 MNHEY and CDR2 SVGAGI. The length of the CDR3 is 14 residues. CDR3 DNA sequence: TGTGCCAGCAGTTACTCGTACGGCTCCTACGAGCAGTACTTC. It is translated as CASSYSYGSYEQYF.

J is TRBJ1-6 and V is TRBV6-5, with 10 positions matching TRBD1. The CDR3 spans 15 residues. The germline V gene has CDR1 MNHEY and CDR2 SVGAGI. With 6 bases clipped from V and 13 bases from J, the junction kept 12 bases outside the gene matches. The CDR3 bases are TGTGCCAGCAGCCGACCCGGGACAGGGGAAGATCCCCTCCACTTT. It yields the protein CASSRPGTGEDPLHF.

This clone turned up a few times. This chain uses TRBV25-1 with TRBJ2-2, with 8 bases lining up with TRBD1. Germline CDR1 MGHDK, CDR2 SYGVNS. The trim removed 8 bases at V and 0 bases at J, leaving 8 bases unmatched. The CDR3 contains 16 residues. This CDR3 reads CASGEQGAPNTGELFF. Written as DNA, the CDR3 is TGTGCCAGCGGAGAGCAGGGGGCGCCGAACACCGGGGAGCTGTTTTTT. Full variable domain (rest looked up from reference TRBV25-1 and TRBJ2-2): EADIYQTPRYLVIGTGKKITLECSQTMGHDKMYWYQQDPGMELHLIHYSYGVNSTEKGDLSSESTVSRIRTEHFPLTLESARPSHTSQYLCASGEQGAPNTGELFFGEGSRLTVL.

This sequence joins TRBV10-1 and TRBJ2-2; 7 nucleotides align to TRBD1. Germline CDR1 is WNHNN and CDR2 is SYGVQD (reference sequence). V shed 2 bases, J shed 3 bases, and the junction held 3 bases outside the gene matches. The CDR3 has 15 amino acids. Here the CDR3 reads CASSEGTAHTGELFF. CDR3 DNA: TGCGCCAGCAGTGAGGGGACAGCGCACACCGGGGAGCTGTTTTTT.

The rearrangement joins TRBV19 to TRBJ1-5; TRBD1 might be the D (5 bases). Germline assignment: CDR1 LNHDA and CDR2 SQIVND (reference sequence). V was shortened by 7 bases and J by 4 bases, with 20 bases between the two germline ends. CDR3 length: 16 residues. Here the CDR3 DNA reads TGTGCCAGTAAAGCCTCCCGTGGGGACTGGAATCAGCCCCAGCATTTT. As protein: CASKASRGDWNQPQHF.

This chain joins TRBV2 and TRBJ1-5, with 8 nucleotides matching TRBD1. V shed 0 bases and J 6 bases; nucleotides not matched to a gene: 10. CDR3 length: 17 amino acids. The germline V gene has CDR1 SNHLY and CDR2 FYNNEI. CDR3 sequence (DNA): TGTGCCAGCAGTGAAGCTCCGAACCCAGGGGGCATTCAGCCCCAGCATTTT. It codes for CASSEAPNPGGIQPQHF.

This sequence joins TRBV6-4 and TRBJ2-1; maybe TRBD1 (6 bases). The CDR3 runs 15 residues. V dropped 3 bases and J dropped 5 bases, with 14 bases sitting between them. Germline CDR1 reads MRHNA; CDR2 reads SNTAGT. The CDR3 sequence: CASSESPTGHNEQFF. The CDR3 DNA follows: TGTGCCAGCAGTGAGTCCCCGACAGGACACAATGAGCAGTTCTTC.

In its sample, this clone was seen once. The V and J genes are TRBV27 and TRBJ2-3, with 8 bases fitting TRBD2. There are 14 residues in the CDR3. Trimming removed 3 bases from V and 4 bases from J; junction bases left unmatched: 3. From germline, CDR1 is MNHEY and CDR2 SMNVEV (reference sequence). CDR3: CASSFRRGADTQYF. The CDR3 DNA reads TGTGCCAGCAGTTTTAGGCGGGGGGCAGATACGCAGTATTTT.

In regard to this clone: Other DNA sequences in this sample translate to the same CDR3. The chain is built from TRBV5-4 and TRBJ1-5; TRBD1 is a possible D gene (5 bases). This CDR3 is built from 14 residues. Looked up from germline, CDR1 is SGHNT and CDR2 is YYREEE (reference sequence). V was clipped by 0 bases and J by 4 bases, with 8 bases between them. The DNA for the CDR3 is TGTGCCAGCAGCTTGGCCGGGGGTAATCAGCCCCAGCATTTT. Its protein is CASSLAGGNQPQHF.

The rearrangement joins TRBV9 to TRBJ2-7, with a tentative D call TRBD2 (6 bases). The V end was cut by 0 bases, the J end by 2 bases, with 9 bases between. The germline V gene encodes CDR1 SGDLS and CDR2 YYNGEE. The CDR3 covers 14 residues. CDR3 protein: CASSVEGGTYEQYF. The CDR3 coding sequence is TGTGCCAGCAGCGTAGAAGGAGGGACCTACGAGCAGTACTTC.

This clone was counted between two and nine times. At one of its ends the junction is not consistent with the germline gene, which may arise from a read error. This chain connects TRBV5-3 to TRBJ2-5; D is perhaps TRBD2 (6 bases). TRBV5-3 is noted as an ORF with a role that remains uncertain. This CDR3 has 14 residues. CDR3 sequence (DNA): TGTGCCAGCAGCTTCCCGGGGGTTCAAGAGACCCAGTACTTC. Translating it yields CASSFPGVQETQYF.

The chain uses TRBV11-2 and TRBJ1-1; D perhaps matches TRBD1 (5 bases). V was clipped by 5 bases and J by 2 bases, with 15 bases between them. The CDR3 is 15 residues long. The V gene's germline CDR1 is SGHAT and CDR2 FQNNGV. The DNA for the CDR3 is TGTGCCAGCAGCAACCTCGGAGGGGTTAACACTGAAGCTTTCTTT. It is translated as CASSNLGGVNTEAFF.

The V and J genes are TRBV6-5 and TRBJ2-7; a possible D gene is TRBD1 (5 bases). Germline V gene sequence: CDR1 MNHEY, CDR2 SVGAGI. There are 14 residues in the CDR3. V was clipped by 5 bases and J by 9 bases, with 20 bases between them. The CDR3 DNA reads as TGTGCCAGCAGTGAAGGCAGGACACTGACGGTGCAGTACTTC. Amino acid sequence: CASSEGRTLTVQYF.

The genes are TRBV5-5 and TRBJ2-2, with 14 positions matching TRBD2. Germline trimming cut 0 bases from V and 3 bases from J; bases unmatched to any gene: 4. CDR1 is SGHKS, CDR2 YYEKEE, per germline (reference sequence). The CDR3 contains 18 residues. The CDR3 bases are TGTGCCAGCAGCTTGGGACTAGCGGGGGGGCGTGACACCGGGGAGCTGTTTTTT. The encoded protein is CASSLGLAGGRDTGELFF.

The chain links TRBV27 to TRBJ2-1; tentatively, D is TRBD2 (7 bases). The ends were cut back, 7 bases at V and 7 bases at J, with 14 bases in the middle. Per the germline V gene, CDR1 is MNHEY and CDR2 is SMNVEV (reference sequence). The CDR3 contains 13 residues. The CDR3 is CASTWGGANEQFF. The CDR3, as DNA: TGTGCCAGCACCTGGGGGGGCGCGAATGAGCAGTTCTTC.

The chain links TRBV6-6 to TRBJ2-1, with D perhaps TRBD1 (6 bases). The CDR3 contains 15 residues. The germline V gene encodes CDR1 MNHNY and CDR2 SVGAGI (reference sequence). Trimming shortened V by 7 bases and J by 6 bases, and 19 bases separated the two germline ends. CDR3 sequence (DNA): TGTGCCAGCATCACGGACAGTCAAAGGGGCAATGAGCAGTTCTTC. As protein: CASITDSQRGNEQFF.

The chain joins TRBV4-3 to TRBJ1-2; 7 nucleotides line up with TRBD1. The CDR3 totals 13 residues. J was trimmed by 8 bases and V by 0 bases; bases with no gene match: 3. In germline, CDR1 is LGHNA, CDR2 YSLEER. The CDR3: CASSQDLRGGYTF. The CDR3 DNA follows: TGCGCCAGCAGCCAAGATCTCAGGGGGGGCTACACCTTC.

In its sample, this clone was seen once. CDR3 residues: CASSRGQGSNQPQHF. In DNA form, the CDR3 reads TGTGCCAGCAGCCGCGGACAGGGGAGCAATCAGCCCCAGCATTTT. V gene TRBV7-8 combines with J gene TRBJ1-5; TRBD1 agrees at 9 bases. The CDR3 covers 15 residues. V dropped 5 bases and J dropped 1; count of bases not matched to a gene: 3. Germline V gene sequence: CDR1 SGHVS, CDR2 FQNEAQ.

The chain uses TRBV5-6 and TRBJ2-7; the D gene is possibly TRBD1 (8 bases). V was pared by 4 bases and J by 5 bases, with 19 bases between. In germline, CDR1 is SGHDT, CDR2 YYEEEE. The CDR3 extends over 15 amino acids. The CDR3 loop is CASSLSYRGRDEQYF. DNA for the CDR3: TGTGCCAGCAGCCTAAGCTACAGGGGGAGGGACGAGCAGTACTTC.

The chain carries TRBV7-2 and TRBJ2-3, with D maybe TRBD1 (5 bases). The germline V and J ends were trimmed by 3 bases and 10 bases, with 11 bases remaining between them. The CDR3 totals 12 residues. The V gene's germline CDR1 is SGHTA and CDR2 FQGNSA. The CDR3 loop reads CASSFRGSAQYF. In DNA, the CDR3 is TGTGCCAGCAGCTTTAGGGGAAGTGCGCAGTATTTT.

The count of this clone is one. This chain joins TRBV28 and TRBJ2-7; D perhaps matches TRBD1 (5 bases). The V gene's germline CDR1 is MDHEN and CDR2 SYDVKM. The CDR3 has 14 residues. Trimming left V 2 bases short and J 3 bases short, with 11 bases between. The CDR3 loop reads CASSLMGPFYEQYF. The CDR3, as DNA: TGTGCCAGCAGTTTAATGGGGCCATTCTACGAGCAGTACTTC.

This chain links TRBV30 with TRBJ1-4; D is unclear. CDR1 GTSNPN and CDR2 SVGIG come from the germline V gene (reference sequence). V lost 2 bases and J lost 0, with 7 bases in between. The CDR3 length is 14 residues. The CDR3 DNA follows: TGTGCCTGGAGTCCAGGCTCAACTAATGAAAAACTGTTTTTT. Protein: CAWSPGSTNEKLFF.

On this clone: Other DNA variants within this sample encode the same CDR3. The CDR3 DNA sequence: TGCGCCAGCAGCTTGGGTCTAGATACGCAGTATTTT. Translation: CASSLGLDTQYF. The V call is TRBV5-1, the J call TRBJ2-3; no definite D call. The CDR3 runs 12 residues. Germline lookup yields CDR1 SGHRS and CDR2 YFSETQ. Trimming removed 0 bases from V and 5 bases from J, with 4 bases in between.

The chain joins TRBV2 to TRBJ2-3; 7 bases agree with TRBD1. The CDR3 extends over 15 amino acids. Germline V lookup: CDR1 SNHLY, CDR2 FYNNEI. V lost 5 bases and J lost 1; bases outside the gene matches: 6. CDR3 loop: CASSSRGRGTDTQYF. For the CDR3, the DNA is TGTGCCAGCAGTTCGAGGGGGCGCGGCACAGATACGCAGTATTTT.

A few counts support this clone. The rearrangement links TRBV14 to TRBJ1-6; D ambiguous. The germline V gene encodes CDR1 SGHDN and CDR2 FVKESK. V dropped 5 bases and J dropped 6 bases, with 8 bases sitting between them. The CDR3 runs 13 residues. CDR3 DNA: TGTGCCAGCAGCACCAACAGTAATTCACCCCTCCACTTT. Residues: CASSTNSNSPLHF.